This T cell receptor (beta chain) was recovered during a study of blood T cell repertoires in COVID-19. On the study more broadly: PBMCs, B-cell-depleted T cells, or T cells provided the cDNA or gDNA that made up the material.

How the authors handled the data: Reference gene primer amplification in the assay estimated nucleated cell counts. Sequencing was performed with immunoSEQ multiplex PCR; in TCRdb, only in-frame clones are kept and a portion is missing. V, J and clone size derive from that table, while D and trimming were established from the DNA sequence. The sample shows some 110,000 clones, 85% to 90% of them seen only once. V was cut by 0 bases and J by 7 bases, with 13 bases left in between. Germline-derived CDR1 and CDR2 are SEHNR and FQNEAQ (reference sequence). The CDR3 has 16 amino acids. The sequenced material came from peripheral blood. The receptor was isolated from a man aged 45-65 years with acute or convalescent COVID-19. The rearrangement uses TRBV7-9 and TRBJ1-6; D is undetermined. The CDR3: CASSLAAAGVNSPLHF. In DNA form, the CDR3 reads TGTGCCAGCAGCTTAGCGGCCGCAGGTGTGAATTCACCCCTCCACTTT.